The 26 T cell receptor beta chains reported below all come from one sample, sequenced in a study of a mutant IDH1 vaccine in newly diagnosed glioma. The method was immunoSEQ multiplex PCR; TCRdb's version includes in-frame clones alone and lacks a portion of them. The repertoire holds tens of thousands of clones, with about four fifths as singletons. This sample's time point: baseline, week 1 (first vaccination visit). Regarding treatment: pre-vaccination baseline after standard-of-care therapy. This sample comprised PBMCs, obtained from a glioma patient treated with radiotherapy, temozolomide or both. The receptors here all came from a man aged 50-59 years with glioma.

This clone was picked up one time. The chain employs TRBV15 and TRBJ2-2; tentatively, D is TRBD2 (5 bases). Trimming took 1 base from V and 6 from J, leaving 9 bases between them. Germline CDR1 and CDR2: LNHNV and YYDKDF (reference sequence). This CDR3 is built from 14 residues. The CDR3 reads CATSRVSEAGELFF. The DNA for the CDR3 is TGTGCCACCAGCAGAGTATCGGAGGCCGGGGAGCTGTTTTTT. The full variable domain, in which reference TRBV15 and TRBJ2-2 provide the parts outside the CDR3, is DAMVIQNPRYQVTQFGKPVTLSCSQTLNHNVMYWYQQKSSQAPKLLFHYYDKDFNNEADTPDNFQSRRPNTSFCFLDIRSPGLGDTAMYLCATSRVSEAGELFFGEGSRLTVL.

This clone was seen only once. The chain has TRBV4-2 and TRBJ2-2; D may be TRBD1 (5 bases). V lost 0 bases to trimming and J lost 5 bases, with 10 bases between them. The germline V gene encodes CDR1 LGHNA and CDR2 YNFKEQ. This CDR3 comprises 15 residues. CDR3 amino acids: CASSQEKGYTGELFF. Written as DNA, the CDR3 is TGTGCCAGCAGCCAAGAGAAGGGGTATACCGGGGAGCTGTTTTTT.

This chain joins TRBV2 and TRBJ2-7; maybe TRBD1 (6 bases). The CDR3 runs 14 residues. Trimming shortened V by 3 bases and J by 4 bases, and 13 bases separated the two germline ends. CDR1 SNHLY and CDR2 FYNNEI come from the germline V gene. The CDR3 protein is CASSDTGRRYEQYF. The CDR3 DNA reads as TGTGCCAGCAGTGACACAGGGAGAAGGTACGAGCAGTACTTC.

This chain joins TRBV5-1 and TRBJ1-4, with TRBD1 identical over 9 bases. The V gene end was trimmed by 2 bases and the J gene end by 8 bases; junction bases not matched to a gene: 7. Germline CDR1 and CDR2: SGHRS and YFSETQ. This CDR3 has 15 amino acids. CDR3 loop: CASSLQGAPAEKLFF. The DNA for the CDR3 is TGCGCCAGCAGCTTACAGGGGGCCCCAGCCGAAAAACTGTTTTTT.

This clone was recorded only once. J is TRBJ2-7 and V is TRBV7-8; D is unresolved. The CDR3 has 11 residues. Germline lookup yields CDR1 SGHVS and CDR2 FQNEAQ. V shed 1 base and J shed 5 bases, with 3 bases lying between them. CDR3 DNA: TGTGCCAGCAGCTTAGTTCACGAGCAGTACTTC. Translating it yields CASSLVHEQYF.

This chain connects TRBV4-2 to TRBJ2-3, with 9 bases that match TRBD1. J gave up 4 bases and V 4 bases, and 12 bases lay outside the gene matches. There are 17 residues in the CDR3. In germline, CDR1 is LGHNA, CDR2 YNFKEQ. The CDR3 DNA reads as TGTGCCAGCAGCCGAGAAGGGACAGGGTGGGGTCCAGATACGCAGTATTTT. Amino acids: CASSREGTGWGPDTQYF.

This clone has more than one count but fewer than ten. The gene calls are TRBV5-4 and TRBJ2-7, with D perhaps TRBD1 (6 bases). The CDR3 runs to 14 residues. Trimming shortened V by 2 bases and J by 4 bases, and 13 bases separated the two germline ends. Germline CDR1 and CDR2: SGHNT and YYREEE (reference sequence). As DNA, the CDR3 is TGTGCCAGCAGCTTAAAACAGGGAAGATACGAGCAGTACTTC. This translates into CASSLKQGRYEQYF. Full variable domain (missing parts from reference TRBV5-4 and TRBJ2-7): ETGVTQSPTHLIKTRGQQVTLRCSSQSGHNTVSWYQQALGQGPQFIFQYYREEENGRGNFPPRFSGLQFPNYSSELNVNALELDDSALYLCASSLKQGRYEQYFGPGTRLTVT.

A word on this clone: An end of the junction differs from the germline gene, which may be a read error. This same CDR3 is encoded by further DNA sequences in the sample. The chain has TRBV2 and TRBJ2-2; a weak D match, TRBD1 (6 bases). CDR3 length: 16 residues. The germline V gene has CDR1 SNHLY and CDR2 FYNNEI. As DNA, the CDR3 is TGTGCTAGCAGTCGTAACAGGGCAACGAACACCGGGGAGCTGTTTTTT. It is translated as CASSRNRATNTGELFF.

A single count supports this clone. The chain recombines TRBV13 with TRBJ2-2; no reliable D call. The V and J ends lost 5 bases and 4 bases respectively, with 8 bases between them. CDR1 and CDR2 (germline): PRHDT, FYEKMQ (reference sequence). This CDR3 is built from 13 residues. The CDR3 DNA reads TGTGCCAGCAGCCCAGCAGTCACCGGGGAGCTGTTTTTT. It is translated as CASSPAVTGELFF.

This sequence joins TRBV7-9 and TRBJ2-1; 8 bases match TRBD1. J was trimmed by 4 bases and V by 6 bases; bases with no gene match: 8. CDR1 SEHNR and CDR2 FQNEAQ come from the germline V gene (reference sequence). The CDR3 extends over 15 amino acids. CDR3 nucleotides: TGTGCCAGCAGATCGCAGGGGGCGACGTACAATGAGCAGTTCTTC. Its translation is CASRSQGATYNEQFF.

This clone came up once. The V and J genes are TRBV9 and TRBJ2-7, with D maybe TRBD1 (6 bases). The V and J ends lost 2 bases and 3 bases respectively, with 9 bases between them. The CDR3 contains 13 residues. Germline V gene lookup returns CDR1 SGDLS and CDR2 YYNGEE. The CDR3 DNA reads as TGTGCCAGCAGCGTGGACAGCTTCTACGAGCAGTACTTC. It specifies CASSVDSFYEQYF.

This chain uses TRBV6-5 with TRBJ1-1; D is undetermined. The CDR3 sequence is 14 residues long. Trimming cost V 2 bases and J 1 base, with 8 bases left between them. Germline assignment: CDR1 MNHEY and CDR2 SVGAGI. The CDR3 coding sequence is TGTGCCAGCAGTTACAGGGAGAGGAACACTGAAGCTTTCTTT. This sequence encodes CASSYRERNTEAFF.

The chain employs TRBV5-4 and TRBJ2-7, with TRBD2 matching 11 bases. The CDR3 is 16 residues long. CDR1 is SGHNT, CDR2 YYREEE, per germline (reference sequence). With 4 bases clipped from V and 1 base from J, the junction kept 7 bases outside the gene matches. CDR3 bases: TGTGCCAGCAGCCCGTCCGGGACTAGCGGATCCTACGAGCAGTACTTC. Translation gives CASSPSGTSGSYEQYF. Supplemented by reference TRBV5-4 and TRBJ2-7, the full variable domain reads ETGVTQSPTHLIKTRGQQVTLRCSSQSGHNTVSWYQQALGQGPQFIFQYYREEENGRGNFPPRFSGLQFPNYSSELNVNALELDDSALYLCASSPSGTSGSYEQYFGPGTRLTVT.

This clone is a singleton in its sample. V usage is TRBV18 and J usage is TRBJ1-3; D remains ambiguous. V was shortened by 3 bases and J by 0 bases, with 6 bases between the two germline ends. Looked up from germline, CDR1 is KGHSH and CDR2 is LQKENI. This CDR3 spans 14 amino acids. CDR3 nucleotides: TGTGCCAGCTCACCCGGTATCTCTGGAAACACCATATATTTT. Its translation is CASSPGISGNTIYF.

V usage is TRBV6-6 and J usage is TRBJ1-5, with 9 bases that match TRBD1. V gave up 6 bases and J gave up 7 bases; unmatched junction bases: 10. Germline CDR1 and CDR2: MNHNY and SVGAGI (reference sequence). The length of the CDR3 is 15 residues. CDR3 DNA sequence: TGTGCCAGCAGCCCGTGGGACAGGGTAAGCCAGCCCCAGCATTTT. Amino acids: CASSPWDRVSQPQHF.

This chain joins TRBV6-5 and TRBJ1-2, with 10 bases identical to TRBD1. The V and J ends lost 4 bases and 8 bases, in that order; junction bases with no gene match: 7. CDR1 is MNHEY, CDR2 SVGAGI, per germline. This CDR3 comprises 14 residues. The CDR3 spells CASSSDRGLQGYTF. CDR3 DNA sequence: TGTGCCAGCAGTTCAGACAGGGGGCTTCAGGGCTACACCTTC.

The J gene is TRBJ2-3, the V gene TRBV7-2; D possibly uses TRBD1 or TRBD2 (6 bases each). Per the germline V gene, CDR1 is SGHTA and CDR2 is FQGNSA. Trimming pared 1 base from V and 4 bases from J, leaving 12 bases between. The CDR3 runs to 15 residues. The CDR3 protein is CASSLGGAWPDTQYF. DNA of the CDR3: TGTGCCAGCAGCTTAGGGGGGGCCTGGCCAGATACGCAGTATTTT. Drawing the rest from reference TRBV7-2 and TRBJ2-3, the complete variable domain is GAGVSQSPSNKVTEKGKDVELRCDPISGHTALYWYRQSLGQGLEFLIYFQGNSAPDKSGLPSDRFSAERTGGSVSTLTIQRTQQEDSAVYLCASSLGGAWPDTQYFGPGTRLTVL.

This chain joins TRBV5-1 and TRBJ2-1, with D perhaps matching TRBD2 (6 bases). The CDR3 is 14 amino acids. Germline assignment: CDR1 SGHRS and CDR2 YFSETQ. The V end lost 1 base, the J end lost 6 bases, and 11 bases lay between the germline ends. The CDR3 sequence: CASSLLTSSNEQFF. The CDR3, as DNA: TGCGCCAGCAGCTTGTTAACTAGCTCCAATGAGCAGTTCTTC.

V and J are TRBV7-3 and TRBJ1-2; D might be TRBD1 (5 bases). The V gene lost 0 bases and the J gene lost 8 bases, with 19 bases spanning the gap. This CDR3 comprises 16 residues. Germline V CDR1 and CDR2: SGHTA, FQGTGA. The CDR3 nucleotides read TGTGCCAGCAGCTTAACCCCGCCGGGACCGGCGACGGGCTACACCTTC. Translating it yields CASSLTPPGPATGYTF.

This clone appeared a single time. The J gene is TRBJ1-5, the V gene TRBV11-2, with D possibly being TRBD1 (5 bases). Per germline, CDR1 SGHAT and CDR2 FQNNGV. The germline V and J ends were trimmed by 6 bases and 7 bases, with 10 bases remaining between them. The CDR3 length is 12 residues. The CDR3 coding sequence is TGTGCCAGCAGTCTGGGGGGACAGCCCCAGCATTTT. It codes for CASSLGGQPQHF.

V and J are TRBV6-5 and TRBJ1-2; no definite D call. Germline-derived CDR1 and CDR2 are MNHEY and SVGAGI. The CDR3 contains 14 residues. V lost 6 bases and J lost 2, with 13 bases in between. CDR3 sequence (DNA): TGTGCCAGCAGAAGCACACAGCGAAACTATGGCTACACCTTC. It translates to CASRSTQRNYGYTF.

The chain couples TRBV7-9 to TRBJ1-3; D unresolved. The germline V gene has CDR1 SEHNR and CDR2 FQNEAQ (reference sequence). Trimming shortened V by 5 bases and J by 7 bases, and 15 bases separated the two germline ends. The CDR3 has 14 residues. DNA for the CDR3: TGTGCCAGCAGCCCCACATCTGCGGTGAACACCATATATTTT. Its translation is CASSPTSAVNTIYF.

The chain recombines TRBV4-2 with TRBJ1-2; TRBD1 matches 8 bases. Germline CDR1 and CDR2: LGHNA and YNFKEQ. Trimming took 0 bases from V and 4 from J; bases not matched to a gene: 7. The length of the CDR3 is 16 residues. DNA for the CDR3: TGTGCCAGCAGCCAAGATTTGGCACAGGGGGTCTATGGCTACACCTTC. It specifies CASSQDLAQGVYGYTF.

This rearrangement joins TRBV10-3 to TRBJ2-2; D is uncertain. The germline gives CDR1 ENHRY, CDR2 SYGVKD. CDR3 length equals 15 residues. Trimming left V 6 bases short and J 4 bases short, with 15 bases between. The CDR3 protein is CAISAFTTTTGELFF. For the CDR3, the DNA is TGTGCCATCAGCGCCTTCACGACAACCACCGGGGAGCTGTTTTTT.

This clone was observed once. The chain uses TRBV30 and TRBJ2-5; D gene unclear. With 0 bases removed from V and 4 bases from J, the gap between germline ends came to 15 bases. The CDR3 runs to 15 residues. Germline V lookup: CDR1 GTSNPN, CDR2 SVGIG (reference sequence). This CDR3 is CAWSVRMGFGETQYF. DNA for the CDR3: TGTGCCTGGAGTGTAAGGATGGGGTTTGGAGAGACCCAGTACTTC.

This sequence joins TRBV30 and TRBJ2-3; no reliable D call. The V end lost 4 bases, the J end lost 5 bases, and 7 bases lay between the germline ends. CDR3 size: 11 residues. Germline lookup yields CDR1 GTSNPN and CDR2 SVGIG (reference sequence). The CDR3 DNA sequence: TGTGCCTGGACCTTGGGAGATACGCAGTATTTT. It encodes CAWTLGDTQYF.